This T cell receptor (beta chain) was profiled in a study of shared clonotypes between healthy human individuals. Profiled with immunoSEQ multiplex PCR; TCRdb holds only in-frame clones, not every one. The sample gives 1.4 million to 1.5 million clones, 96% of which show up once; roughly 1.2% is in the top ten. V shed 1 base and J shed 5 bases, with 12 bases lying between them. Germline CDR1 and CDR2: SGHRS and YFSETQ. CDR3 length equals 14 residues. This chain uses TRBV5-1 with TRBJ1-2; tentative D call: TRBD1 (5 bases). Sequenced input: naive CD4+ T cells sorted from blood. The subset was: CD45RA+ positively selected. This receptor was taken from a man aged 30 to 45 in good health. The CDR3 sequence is CASSLLEGTYGYTF. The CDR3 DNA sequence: TGCGCCAGCAGCTTGTTGGAGGGGACTTATGGCTACACCTTC.